What follows are 32 T cell receptor beta chains derived from one specimen sequenced in a study of T cell repertoires in cytomegalovirus infection. One entry per CDR3 protein, called by TCRdb with MiXCR from the reads. This repertoire shows around 430,000 distinct CDR3 sequences, under 45% found once; its top ten account for around 44%. Antigen specificity for these receptors is unknown. Sample: cultured PBMCs, taken from culture after CMV antigen stimulation. All receptors derive from a human donor in good health (CMV status not recorded). Some clones in this sample may be carry-over from other donors' samples.

The chain employs TRBV6-1 and TRBJ2-5, with D perhaps matching TRBD1 (6 bases). Per germline, CDR1 MNHNS and CDR2 SASEGT. The germline V and J ends were trimmed by 7 bases and 2 bases, with 14 bases remaining between them. The CDR3 contains 14 residues. The CDR3 loop reads CASILDRTQETQYF. The CDR3 nucleotides are TGTGCCAGCATCCTCGACAGGACACAAGAGACCCAGTACTTC.

The chain has TRBV6-2 or TRBV6-3 and TRBJ2-7; unclear D gene. CDR3 length: 12 residues. The germline gives CDR1 MNHEY, CDR2 SVGEGT. V lost 0 bases to trimming and J lost 4 bases, with 4 bases between them. The CDR3 nucleotides are TGTGCCAGCAGTTACTCCAGGTACGAGCAGTACTTC. Its protein is CASSYSRYEQYF.

This clonotype was recorded a few times. This chain uses TRBV2 with TRBJ2-7; unclear D gene. The CDR3 contains 14 residues. Between the trimmed V and J ends, which lost 7 bases and 5 bases, there was a span of 18 bases. In germline, CDR1 is SNHLY, CDR2 FYNNEI. CDR3 sequence: CASTETEYENEQYF. CDR3 nucleotide sequence: TGTGCCAGCACCGAGACGGAATACGAAAACGAGCAGTACTTC. The complete variable domain, with remaining parts taken from reference TRBV2 and TRBJ2-7, reads EPEVTQTPSHQVTQMGQEVILRCVPISNHLYFYWYRQILGQKVEFLVSFYNNEISEKSEIFDDQFSVERPDGSNFTLKIRSTKLEDSAMYFCASTETEYENEQYFGPGTRLTVT.

V is TRBV7-2 and J is TRBJ2-3; TRBD2 agrees at 13 bases. V lost 1 base to trimming and J lost 5 bases; unmatched junction nucleotides: 6. Germline V gene data show CDR1 as SGHTA and CDR2 as FQGNSA. The CDR3 extends over 17 amino acids. CDR3 nucleotide sequence: TGTGCCAGCAGCTTAGGGACTAGCGGGAGTACTCAAGATACGCAGTATTTT. This translates into CASSLGTSGSTQDTQYF.

The V and J genes are TRBV15 and TRBJ2-2; D is ambiguous. The germline V gene encodes CDR1 LNHNV and CDR2 YYDKDF (reference sequence). V lost 1 base and J lost 1, with 4 bases in between. This CDR3 region has 14 residues. CDR3 loop: CATSRGGNTGELFF. The CDR3 nucleotides read TGTGCCACCAGCAGAGGAGGGAACACCGGGGAGCTGTTTTTT.

This clonotype was observed a handful of times. This CDR3 reads CASSEMTGGYGYTF. The CDR3 region has the DNA TGTGCCAGCAGTGAAATGACAGGGGGCTACGGCTACACCTTC. This chain uses TRBV6-1 with TRBJ1-2; TRBD1 aligns across 10 bases. Per germline, CDR1 MNHNS and CDR2 SASEGT. V lost 2 bases to trimming and J lost 8 bases; unmatched junction nucleotides: 5. The CDR3 runs 14 residues.

This clonotype was recorded at least ten times. This chain connects TRBV7-2 to TRBJ2-5; 10 positions agree with TRBD2. The V gene's germline CDR1 is SGHTA and CDR2 FQGNSA. Trimming cost V 3 bases and J 2 bases; bases outside gene matches: 6. The CDR3 is made up of 16 amino acids. DNA of the CDR3: TGTGCCAGCAGCTTTGCTTTACTAGCGGGACAAGAGACCCAGTACTTC. It yields the protein CASSFALLAGQETQYF.

This clonotype was observed many times. V and J are TRBV7-8 and TRBJ1-5; D may be TRBD1 (5 bases). The V and J ends lost 3 bases and 1 base respectively, with 22 bases between them. The CDR3 spans 19 residues. In germline, CDR1 is SGHVS, CDR2 FQNEAQ. Here the CDR3 reads CASSLIHWWGGVSNQPQHF. The CDR3 nucleotides are TGTGCCAGCAGCTTGATCCATTGGTGGGGAGGGGTCAGCAATCAGCCCCAGCATTTT. The full variable domain, rest sourced from reference TRBV7-8 and TRBJ1-5, is GAGVSQSPRYKVAKRGQDVALRCDPISGHVSLFWYQQALGQGPEFLTYFQNEAQLDKSGLPSDRFFAERPEGSVSTLKIQRTQQEDSAVYLCASSLIHWWGGVSNQPQHFGDGTRLSIL.

The chain couples TRBV4-3 to TRBJ1-1; no firm D call. The CDR3 is made up of 13 amino acids. Trimming stripped 1 base from V and 6 bases from J, with 9 bases between. Germline loops: CDR1 LGHNA, CDR2 YSLEER. CDR3 amino acids: CASSQVRRSEAFF. The CDR3 region has the DNA TGCGCCAGCAGCCAAGTTAGGAGGTCTGAAGCTTTCTTT.

The chain is built from TRBV6-1 and TRBJ2-7, with D tentatively TRBD1 or TRBD2 (5 bases each). V was pared by 10 bases and J by 7 bases, with 20 bases between. The CDR3 contains 13 residues. In germline, CDR1 is MNHNS, CDR2 SASEGT. In nucleotides, the CDR3 is TGTGCCAAGACGGGGCCCCGGGCGAAGGAGCAGTACTTC. This translates into CAKTGPRAKEQYF.

This chain connects TRBV2 to TRBJ1-1; D unclear. V was trimmed by 1 base and J by 0 bases, leaving 6 bases between them. Per the germline V gene, CDR1 is SNHLY and CDR2 is FYNNEI. This CDR3 is 14 amino acids long. The CDR3 nucleotides read TGTGCCAGCAGTGAAGGGCCCATGAACACTGAAGCTTTCTTT. It encodes CASSEGPMNTEAFF.

The gene calls are TRBV7-6 and TRBJ2-1; 9 nucleotides align to TRBD1. The ends lost 6 bases at V and 0 bases at J; junction bases unmatched: 18. Germline CDR1 is SGHVS and CDR2 is FNYEAQ. This CDR3 comprises 20 residues. The CDR3 sequence is CASSGARGQGGENSYNEQFF. The CDR3, as DNA: TGTGCCAGCAGTGGTGCCCGGGGACAGGGCGGGGAGAACTCCTACAATGAGCAGTTCTTC.

This clonotype showed up just a few times. The CDR3 loop reads CASSTSMGQLFGYTF. CDR3 coding DNA: TGTGCCAGCAGCACCTCTATGGGTCAGTTATTTGGCTACACCTTC. V and J are TRBV7-2 and TRBJ1-2; no reliable D call. V shed 5 bases and J shed 7 bases, with 20 bases lying between them. This CDR3 region has 15 residues. Germline CDR1 SGHTA, CDR2 FQGNSA.

The rearrangement uses TRBV5-1 and TRBJ2-5, with TRBD2 as a possible D gene (5 bases). The germline V and J ends were trimmed by 1 base and 5 bases, with 12 bases remaining between them. Germline assignment: CDR1 SGHRS and CDR2 YFSETQ. The CDR3 runs 14 residues. The CDR3 sequence is CASSLTRTGETQYF. As DNA, the CDR3 is TGCGCCAGCAGCTTGACTAGGACCGGCGAGACCCAGTACTTC.

This clonotype has a handful of counts. V and J are TRBV7-9 and TRBJ2-1; a possible D gene is TRBD2 (6 bases). The V end lost 4 bases, the J end lost 0 bases, and 13 bases lay between the germline ends. The CDR3 length is 16 residues. The germline gives CDR1 SEHNR, CDR2 FQNEAQ (reference sequence). CDR3 DNA: TGTGCCAGCAGCTCCCATCGGGGGAGCTCCTACAATGAGCAGTTCTTC. This sequence encodes CASSSHRGSSYNEQFF.

V is TRBV5-1 and J is TRBJ2-7; the match to TRBD1 covers 7 bases. CDR3 size: 13 residues. V was clipped by 4 bases and J by 5 bases; unmatched bases: 6. CDR1 is SGHRS, CDR2 YFSETQ, per germline. The CDR3, as DNA: TGCGCCAGCAGCCTAATCGGACAGGACGAGCAGTACTTC. Amino acids: CASSLIGQDEQYF.

This sequence joins TRBV12-3 or TRBV12-4 and TRBJ2-1; 14 bases line up with TRBD2. V lost 8 bases to trimming and J lost 10 bases; unmatched junction nucleotides: 13. The CDR3 is 16 amino acids. CDR3 in amino acids: CASSLPGLAGAGEQFF. The CDR3 bases are TGTGCCAGCTCCCTGCCGGGACTAGCGGGAGCGGGGGAGCAGTTCTTC.

This clonotype occurred a few times. The V gene is TRBV7-8, the J gene TRBJ1-1, with a weak D call TRBD1 (5 bases). The germline V and J ends were trimmed by 3 bases and 1 base, with 12 bases remaining between them. This CDR3 comprises 15 residues. Germline V gene sequence: CDR1 SGHVS, CDR2 FQNEAQ. CDR3 region: CASSFLSGRNTEAFF. DNA of the CDR3: TGTGCCAGCAGCTTTCTTTCAGGGAGGAACACTGAAGCTTTCTTT.

This chain connects TRBV5-5 to TRBJ1-4; a weak D match, TRBD1 (5 bases). The CDR3 length is 13 residues. The V end was cut by 4 bases, the J end by 6 bases, with 10 bases between. Germline V lookup: CDR1 SGHKS, CDR2 YYEKEE (reference sequence). CDR3 residues: CASSLQGDEKLFF. The CDR3, as DNA: TGTGCCAGCAGCCTTCAAGGGGATGAAAAACTGTTTTTT.

The chain combines TRBV7-2 with TRBJ2-5; maybe TRBD2 (7 bases). The CDR3 sequence is 13 residues long. Trimming removed 7 bases from V and 3 bases from J, with 12 bases in between. Germline-derived CDR1 and CDR2 are SGHTA and FQGNSA. The CDR3 here is CASTGGQEETQYF. In DNA form, the CDR3 reads TGTGCCAGCACCGGGGGGCAGGAAGAGACCCAGTACTTC.

The sample holds a few counts of this clonotype. The gene calls are TRBV7-9 and TRBJ2-7, with 8 bases that match TRBD1. There are 16 residues in the CDR3. The germline gives CDR1 SEHNR, CDR2 FQNEAQ (reference sequence). V lost 5 bases to trimming and J lost 2 bases; unmatched junction nucleotides: 11. CDR3 DNA: TGTGCCAGCAGCCCGAGGCCGACAGGGGCGGCCTACGAGCAGTACTTC. Translated: CASSPRPTGAAYEQYF. Complete variable domain (other parts from reference TRBV7-9 and TRBJ2-7): DTGVSQNPRHKITKRGQNVTFRCDPISEHNRLYWYRQTLGQGPEFLTYFQNEAQLEKSRLLSDRFSAERPKGSFSTLEIQRTEQGDSAMYLCASSPRPTGAAYEQYFGPGTRLTVT.

This chain uses TRBV6-8 with TRBJ1-4; maybe TRBD1 (5 bases). CDR1 is MNHGY and CDR2 is SAAAGT in the germline V gene. CDR3 length: 16 amino acids. V was trimmed by 0 bases and J by 5 bases, leaving 13 bases between them. CDR3 DNA: TGTGCCAGCAGTTACTCCTTGGGGGTTCAGAATGAAAAACTGTTTTTT. This gives the protein CASSYSLGVQNEKLFF.

This rearrangement joins TRBV7-6 to TRBJ1-1, with D unresolved. Between the trimmed V and J ends, which lost 3 bases and 0 bases, there was a span of 17 bases. The CDR3 covers 17 residues. CDR1 SGHVS and CDR2 FNYEAQ come from the germline V gene. CDR3 loop: CASSLSPELAMNTEAFF. The CDR3 DNA sequence: TGTGCCAGCAGCTTGAGCCCTGAACTGGCCATGAACACTGAAGCTTTCTTT.

The V gene is TRBV12-3 or TRBV12-4, the J gene TRBJ1-4, with 10 positions matching TRBD1. The CDR3 totals 14 residues. The V segment lost 6 bases and the J segment 5 bases; nucleotides outside the gene matches: 3. The DNA for the CDR3 is TGTGCCAGCAGATCGGACAGGGGGAATGAAAAACTGTTTTTT. This encodes CASRSDRGNEKLFF.

This clonotype occurred a few times. The chain combines TRBV7-2 with TRBJ2-7; TRBD1 agrees at 9 bases. Germline lookup yields CDR1 SGHTA and CDR2 FQGNSA. The CDR3 has 15 residues. J was trimmed by 1 base and V by 4 bases; bases with no gene match: 5. CDR3 in amino acids: CASSYRTGESYEQYF. The CDR3 DNA is TGTGCCAGCAGCTACCGGACAGGGGAATCCTACGAGCAGTACTTC. Together with reference TRBV7-2 and TRBJ2-7, the CDR3 gives the full variable domain: GAGVSQSPSNKVTEKGKDVELRCDPISGHTALYWYRQSLGQGLEFLIYFQGNSAPDKSGLPSDRFSAERTGGSVSTLTIQRTQQEDSAVYLCASSYRTGESYEQYFGPGTRLTVT.

This chain links TRBV14 with TRBJ2-1, with 10 nucleotides matching TRBD2. The junction had 6 bases not matched to a gene; V was cut back by 3 bases and J by 4 bases. This CDR3 is built from 16 residues. Germline lookup yields CDR1 SGHDN and CDR2 FVKESK. The chain's CDR3 is CASSQASGGWYNEQFF. DNA for the CDR3: TGTGCCAGCAGCCAGGCTAGCGGGGGTTGGTACAATGAGCAGTTCTTC.

J is TRBJ2-7 and V is TRBV6-2 or TRBV6-3; 8 bases fit TRBD1. The CDR3 totals 14 residues. Trimming removed 5 bases from V and 0 bases from J; junction bases left unmatched: 3. Germline-derived CDR1 and CDR2 are MNHEY and SVGEGT. CDR3 sequence (DNA): TGTGCCAGCAGTGGACAGGGCAGCTCCTACGAGCAGTACTTC. The encoded protein is CASSGQGSSYEQYF.

This sequence joins TRBV25-1 and TRBJ2-7; the D is unclear. Germline V gene sequence: CDR1 MGHDK, CDR2 SYGVNS. This CDR3 is built from 12 residues. The V end lost 6 bases, the J end lost 7 bases, and 13 bases lay between the germline ends. CDR3 bases: TGTGCCAGCAGAGGAGCGTCGCGGGAGCAGTACTTC. It encodes CASRGASREQYF.

This clonotype was observed a few times. This chain uses TRBV7-8 with TRBJ1-4, with D hard to call. V was pared by 4 bases and J by 1 base, with 7 bases between. CDR3 length equals 14 residues. Germline CDR1 and CDR2: SGHVS and FQNEAQ. The CDR3: CASSSDRTNEKLFF. In DNA form, the CDR3 reads TGTGCCAGCAGCTCGGACCGAACTAATGAAAAACTGTTTTTT.

The chain joins TRBV7-6 to TRBJ2-5; no clear D. V dropped 5 bases and J dropped 0 bases, with 10 bases sitting between them. The CDR3 consists of 14 residues. Germline V gene sequence: CDR1 SGHVS, CDR2 FNYEAQ. The CDR3 reads CASSPDKYQETQYF. CDR3 in DNA: TGTGCCAGCAGCCCCGACAAGTACCAAGAGACCCAGTACTTC.

The chain combines TRBV25-1 with TRBJ2-1, with 14 positions matching TRBD2. This CDR3 contains 19 residues. Germline V gives CDR1 MGHDK, CDR2 SYGVNS. The junction had 15 bases not matched to a gene; V was cut back by 2 bases and J by 9 bases. The CDR3 sequence is CASSEGTSGSKDVSGEQFF. The CDR3 coding sequence is TGTGCCAGCAGTGAAGGGACTAGCGGGAGTAAGGACGTATCGGGTGAGCAGTTCTTC.

The count of this clonotype is one. The chain has TRBV6-5 and TRBJ2-5, with 9 positions matching TRBD1. Germline V lookup: CDR1 MNHEY, CDR2 SVGAGI. This CDR3 is 15 amino acids long. J gave up 5 bases and V 5 bases, and 9 bases lay outside the gene matches. CDR3 region: CASSDPTGGRETQYF. The CDR3 DNA is TGTGCCAGCAGTGATCCGACAGGGGGTAGGGAGACCCAGTACTTC.